The 24 T cell receptor beta chains below come from one sample, sequenced in a study of T cells expressing NK-cell markers. From the 5' RACE reads, TCRdb lists one entry per CDR3 protein and no DNA. This table lists about 460,000 distinct CDR3 sequences. The sample consisted of blood T cells: a sorted CD56 or NKG2C T cell subset, CD4+ or CD8+ T cells, or bulk PBMC T cells (not recorded which). These receptors were collected from a woman between 45 and 60 years old in good health.

The gene calls are TRBV6-2 or TRBV6-3 and TRBJ1-4; TCRdb selects TRBD1, and the lack of DNA leaves this call unchecked. There are 14 residues in the CDR3. The germline V gene encodes CDR1 MNHEY and CDR2 SVGEGT. The CDR3 reads CASRDQGAREKLFF.

This sequence joins TRBV7-6 and TRBJ2-1; absent DNA, TCRdb's TRBD2 call cannot be checked. The length of the CDR3 is 19 residues. The V gene's germline CDR1 is SGHVS and CDR2 FNYEAQ. CDR3 residues: CASSLSGRSGKITYNEQFF.

The V gene is TRBV19, the J gene TRBJ2-2; TCRdb names TRBD2, which stays unverified in the absence of DNA. Germline CDR1 is LNHDA and CDR2 is SQIVND (reference sequence). The CDR3 contains 16 residues. This CDR3 reads CASRAGPGINTGELFF. Looking up the rest from reference TRBV19 and TRBJ2-2 gives the full variable domain: DGGITQSPKYLFRKEGQNVTLSCEQNLNHDAMYWYRQDPGQGLRLIYYSQIVNDFQKGDIAEGYSVSREKKESFPLTVTSAQKNPTAFYLCASRAGPGINTGELFFGEGSRLTVL.

J is TRBJ1-6 and V is TRBV11-2. The CDR3 length is 14 residues. Germline V gives CDR1 SGHAT, CDR2 FQNNGV. CDR3 residues: CASSLNKLGSPLHF. The whole variable domain, remainder taken from reference TRBV11-2 and TRBJ1-6, is EAGVAQSPRYKIIEKRQSVAFWCNPISGHATLYWYQQILGQGPKLLIQFQNNGVVDDSQLPKDRFSAERLKGVDSTLKIQPAKLEDSAVYLCASSLNKLGSPLHFGNGTRLTVT.

The chain has TRBV12-3 or TRBV12-4 and TRBJ1-3; there is no DNA to check the TCRdb D call of TRBD1. The CDR3 extends over 15 amino acids. The CDR3 reads CASTLTGQSGNTIYF.

The gene calls are TRBV5-6 and TRBJ1-4; TCRdb calls TRBD1, which cannot be checked without DNA. The CDR3 totals 15 residues. Germline V CDR1 and CDR2: SGHDT, YYEEEE. CDR3 region: CASSLEGSPNEKLFF.

The V gene is TRBV5-5, the J gene TRBJ1-5; TCRdb reports TRBD1, a call that lacks DNA to check it against. In germline, CDR1 is SGHKS, CDR2 YYEKEE (reference sequence). This CDR3 is 14 amino acids long. The CDR3 protein is CASSLDRGDQPQHF.

The rearrangement joins TRBV3-1 to TRBJ2-1; with no DNA, the TCRdb D assignment of TRBD2 cannot be verified. The CDR3 is 17 residues long. Germline CDR1 is LGHDT and CDR2 is YNNKEL (reference sequence). The chain's CDR3 is CASSQDLAGGYNDEQFF.

This chain links TRBV20-1 with TRBJ2-1; the D call from TCRdb, TRBD2, cannot be confirmed without DNA. The CDR3 sequence is 17 residues long. Germline V CDR1 and CDR2: DFQATT, SNEGSKA (reference sequence). CDR3 sequence reads: CSARGDFGLAKDNEQFF.

The chain uses TRBV6-5 and TRBJ2-2; TCRdb's assignment of TRBD2 cannot be checked, as there is no DNA. Per germline, CDR1 MNHEY and CDR2 SVGAGI. The CDR3 length is 16 residues. The CDR3 is CASSLRGTTNTGELFF.

This rearrangement joins TRBV24-1 to TRBJ2-2. CDR3 length: 13 amino acids. Germline assignment: CDR1 KGHDR and CDR2 SFDVKD. The CDR3 is CATKELDTGELFF.

V is TRBV10-3 and J is TRBJ2-6; without DNA, the TCRdb call of TRBD2 cannot be checked. Germline V gene lookup returns CDR1 ENHRY and CDR2 SYGVKD. The CDR3 runs to 17 residues. The CDR3 region is CAIHSGRISSGANVLTF.

This chain links TRBV7-9 with TRBJ2-3. Germline V gene data show CDR1 as SEHNR and CDR2 as FQNEAQ (reference sequence). CDR3 length: 15 residues. CDR3: CASLDPYGSTDTQYF.

V and J are TRBV20-1 and TRBJ2-7; the TCRdb D gene call, TRBD2, has no DNA to confirm it. Per the germline V gene, CDR1 is DFQATT and CDR2 is SNEGSKA (reference sequence). This CDR3 comprises 16 residues. CDR3 loop: CSAAELAGGPLYEQYF.

The V call is TRBV30, the J call TRBJ2-1. This CDR3 spans 13 amino acids. Germline values: CDR1 GTSNPN, CDR2 SVGIG (reference sequence). The CDR3 here is CAWRGMFTNEQFF.

The chain links TRBV20-1 to TRBJ2-3; checking the TCRdb D call of TRBD1 is not possible without DNA. Germline V gene data show CDR1 as DFQATT and CDR2 as SNEGSKA (reference sequence). This CDR3 contains 17 residues. The CDR3 is CSARSLAGQGITDTQYF.

The chain has TRBV24-1 and TRBJ1-2; there is no DNA to check the TCRdb D call of TRBD1. Germline V gene sequence: CDR1 KGHDR, CDR2 SFDVKD. The CDR3 is 12 amino acids. The CDR3: CATSARVGSYTF.

The rearrangement joins TRBV11-2 to TRBJ2-5; without DNA, the TCRdb call of TRBD1 cannot be checked. The CDR3 has 15 amino acids. CDR1 SGHAT and CDR2 FQNNGV come from the germline V gene. CDR3 loop: CASRPLQGARETQYF.

The J gene is TRBJ2-5, the V gene TRBV5-5. Germline lookup yields CDR1 SGHKS and CDR2 YYEKEE (reference sequence). This CDR3 has 12 amino acids. This CDR3 reads CASSPTSETQYF.

The chain carries TRBV11-3 and TRBJ2-2; TCRdb lists TRBD2, though no DNA is available to test this call. The CDR3 covers 14 residues. Germline V gene lookup returns CDR1 SGHNT and CDR2 YENEEA. CDR3 region: CASSLVIGSGELFF.

The CDR3 reads CSGDGQGAGETQYF. V and J are TRBV20-1 and TRBJ2-5; TCRdb's D gene call, TRBD1, goes unchecked for lack of DNA. The V gene's germline CDR1 is DFQATT and CDR2 SNEGSKA (reference sequence). The length of the CDR3 is 14 residues.

The gene calls are TRBV20-1 and TRBJ2-5; the TRBD2 assignment by TCRdb is unverifiable without DNA. CDR3 length: 14 residues. The germline V gene has CDR1 DFQATT and CDR2 SNEGSKA (reference sequence). CDR3: CSATLTISQETQYF.

V gene TRBV20-1 combines with J gene TRBJ1-5; without DNA, the TCRdb call of TRBD1 cannot be checked. The CDR3 loop spans 15 amino acids. Germline CDR1 reads DFQATT; CDR2 reads SNEGSKA (reference sequence). The CDR3 region is CSANTGTGSNQPQHF.

The V and J genes are TRBV27 and TRBJ1-2. The CDR3 length is 14 residues. Germline V CDR1 and CDR2: MNHEY, SMNVEV (reference sequence). The CDR3 loop reads CASSRGRANYGYTF.